This T cell receptor beta chain was captured by sequencing in a study of control samples from healthy donors and cancer patients. The CDR3 covers 12 residues. Trimming stripped 4 bases from V and 6 bases from J, with 10 bases between. Germline V CDR1 and CDR2: SGHRS, YFSETQ. Assay: immunoSEQ multiplex PCR; the TCRdb copy retains only in-frame clones and omits some. The sample lists approximately 110,000 clones, about nine tenths seen once, with 4% to 4.5% in the top ten. The receptor was derived from a human donor in good health. The donor label of this sample is uncertain. The sequencing sample was made of blood. The rearrangement links TRBV5-1 to TRBJ1-1; D is possibly TRBD1 (6 bases). The CDR3 nucleotides read TGCGCCAGCAGCCTACAGGGCTCTGAAGCTTTCTTT. Its protein is CASSLQGSEAFF.